The source of this TCR beta chain is a study of PD-1 blockade in classical Hodgkin lymphoma. General observations from the study: The repertoire differences lack a defined cause, possibly disease activity or prior therapy. It was reported that newly diagnosed patients had less baseline TCR diversity than healthy donors.

Worth noting for this clone: Its antigen is unknown.

Time point described: cycle 4 day 1 (C4D1), after 6 weeks of nivolumab. Exposure to brentuximab vedotin varied, and each patient had relapsed following autologous stem cell transplantation. Magnetic negative selection purified CD4+ T cells from thawed PBMCs. Measured with immunoSEQ multiplex PCR; TCRdb has only the in-frame clones, and not every one. The table records tens of thousands of clones, more than 80% of them present only once. The CDR3 has 16 amino acids. Germline CDR1 and CDR2: GTSNPN and SVGIG (reference sequence). Trimming removed 0 bases from V and 2 bases from J, with 17 bases in between.

This TCR was sampled from a human donor with classical Hodgkin lymphoma. The specimen was CD4+ T cells from blood, collected before the fourth cycle of nivolumab. The chain couples TRBV30 to TRBJ2-7; D perhaps matches TRBD2 (5 bases). CDR3 protein: CAWSVLRGRRAYEQYF. The CDR3 DNA reads as TGTGCCTGGAGTGTACTCCGAGGGAGACGGGCCTACGAGCAGTACTTC. The full variable domain, completed using reference TRBV30 and TRBJ2-7, is SQTIHQWPATLVQPVGSPLSLECTVEGTSNPNLYWYRQAAGRGLQLLFYSVGIGQISSEVPQNLSASRPQDRQFILSSKKLLLSDSGFYLCAWSVLRGRRAYEQYFGPGTRLTVT.